A single T cell receptor (beta chain) is shown here with its context. No antigen is known for it. The sample originates from a study of cytotoxic CD8 clonotypes in ibrutinib-treated CLL. Overall study results and limits: Sustained-remission and progressing patients were not sampled at matched times. Clonality correlated strongly with circulating CD8+ T cells and exceeded age-matched healthy donors at baseline. Treatment left the uncommon public clonotypes either contracted or stable in frequency.

Using immunoSEQ multiplex PCR, the repertoire was profiled, and TCRdb retains in-frame clones only, with some absent. The sample consists of tens of thousands of clones, roughly 54% of them appearing once. The CDR3 is 13 amino acids. CDR1 is MNHEY and CDR2 is SMNVEV in the germline V gene (reference sequence). The V gene end was trimmed by 6 bases and the J gene end by 4 bases; junction bases not matched to a gene: 2. The chain couples TRBV27 to TRBJ1-5; 8 nucleotides line up with TRBD1. Sequences were derived from PBMCs, sampled at disease progression, from a patient treated with ibrutinib. The sequence derives from a human donor with chronic lymphocytic leukemia. The CDR3 coding sequence is TGTGCCAGCAGCGGGACAGGAAATCAGCCCCAGCATTTT. Protein sequence: CASSGTGNQPQHF.